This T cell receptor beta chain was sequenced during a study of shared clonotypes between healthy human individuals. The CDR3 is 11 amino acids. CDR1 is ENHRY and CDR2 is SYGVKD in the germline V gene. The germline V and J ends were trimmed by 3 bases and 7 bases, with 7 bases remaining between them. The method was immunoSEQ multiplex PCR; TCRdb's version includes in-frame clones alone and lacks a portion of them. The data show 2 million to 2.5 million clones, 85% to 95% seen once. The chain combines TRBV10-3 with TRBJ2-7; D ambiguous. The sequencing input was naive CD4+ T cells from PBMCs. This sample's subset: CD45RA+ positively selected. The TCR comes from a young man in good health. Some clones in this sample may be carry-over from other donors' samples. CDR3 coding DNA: TGTGCCATCAGTGAACGGGTGGAGCAGTACTTC. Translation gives CAISERVEQYF.